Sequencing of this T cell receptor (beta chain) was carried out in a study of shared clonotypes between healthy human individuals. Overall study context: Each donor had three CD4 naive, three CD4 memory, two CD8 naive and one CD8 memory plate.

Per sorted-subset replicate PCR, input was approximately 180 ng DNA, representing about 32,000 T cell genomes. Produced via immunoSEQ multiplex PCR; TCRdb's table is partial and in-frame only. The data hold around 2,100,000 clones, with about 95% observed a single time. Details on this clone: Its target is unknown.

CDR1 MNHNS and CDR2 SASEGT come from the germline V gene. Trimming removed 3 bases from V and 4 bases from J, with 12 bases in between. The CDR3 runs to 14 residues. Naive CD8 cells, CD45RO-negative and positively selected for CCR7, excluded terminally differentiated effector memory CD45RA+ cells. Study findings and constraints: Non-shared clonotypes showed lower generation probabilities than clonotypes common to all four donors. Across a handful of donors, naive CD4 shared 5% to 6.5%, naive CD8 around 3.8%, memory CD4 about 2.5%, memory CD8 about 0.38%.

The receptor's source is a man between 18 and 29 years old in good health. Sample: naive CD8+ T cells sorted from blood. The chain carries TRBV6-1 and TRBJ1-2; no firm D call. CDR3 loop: CASSERNPSYGYTF. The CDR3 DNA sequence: TGTGCCAGCAGTGAGCGAAACCCCAGCTATGGCTACACCTTC.